This T cell receptor beta chain originates from a study of cytomegalovirus exposure and HLA in healthy donors. Findings and caveats of the study: Within a later analysis, the majority of CMV-associated TCR beta chains appeared HLA-restricted. Productive status was seen about 90% or about 30% of the time for most TCR beta V segments in an earlier analysis. In a later analysis, an Asian-associated ancestry cluster reportedly showed fewer N-insertions than the roughly 710-donor mean. The sole available immune exposure information was CMV serostatus.

Germline CDR1 SGHVS, CDR2 FNYEAQ. The CDR3 covers 16 residues. V lost 4 bases to trimming and J lost 5 bases; unmatched junction nucleotides: 4. PCR was performed using 60 Vbeta and 13 Jbeta primers. Libraries were prepared by immunoSEQ multiplex PCR; TCRdb keeps only in-frame clonotypes and omits some of them. The data show about 200,000 clones, 70% to 85% seen once. As to this clone: Its antigen remains unidentified.

The sequence came from a boy between 2 and 10 years old in good health and CMV-seronegative. Source material: PBMCs. The chain couples TRBV7-6 to TRBJ1-6; 11 nucleotides line up with TRBD1. The CDR3 bases are TGTGCCAGCAGCTGGGGACAGGGGGGCCATAATTCACCCCTCCACTTT. As protein: CASSWGQGGHNSPLHF. The whole variable domain, remainder taken from reference TRBV7-6 and TRBJ1-6, is GAGVSQSPRYKVTKRGQDVALRCDPISGHVSLYWYRQALGQGPEFLTYFNYEAQQDKSGLPNDRFSAERPEGSISTLTIQRTEQRDSAMYRCASSWGQGGHNSPLHFGNGTRLTVT.